This T cell receptor (beta chain) was identified in a study of blood T cells in healthy people across ages. A J-beta primer mix and a sample-barcoded 5' primer were used in a second PCR of about 7 to 12 cycles. TCRdb re-called the 5' RACE reads through MiXCR, storing one row per CDR3 protein. This table holds approximately 1.5 million distinct CDR3 sequences, 40% to 45% found once. This clonotype was sampled from a woman under 30 in good health. The sample taken for sequencing was blood.

The CDR3 nucleotides are TGTGCCATAGCCAGCCTAGGGACAGGGGGCTTGGACTATGGCTACACCTTC. This encodes CAIASLGTGGLDYGYTF. The chain joins TRBV10-3 to TRBJ1-2; TRBD1 matches 12 bases. The CDR3 is 17 amino acids. With 9 bases clipped from V and 3 bases from J, the junction kept 14 bases outside the gene matches. Germline V gives CDR1 ENHRY, CDR2 SYGVKD.